These 24 T cell receptor beta chains share one sample of origin, sequenced in a study of cytomegalovirus exposure and HLA in healthy donors. PCR employed 60 Vbeta and 13 Jbeta primers. Profiled with immunoSEQ multiplex PCR; TCRdb holds only in-frame clones, not every one. The sample holds under 200,000 clones, approximately 78% seen once. The sequenced material came from PBMCs. The receptors were sampled from a woman between 18 and 30 years old in good health and CMV-seronegative.

The chain's CDR3 is CASRFLLNTEAFF. The CDR3 DNA follows: TGCGCCAGCAGATTCCTACTGAACACTGAAGCTTTCTTT. This chain connects TRBV10-1 to TRBJ1-1; D is unresolved. The germline gives CDR1 WNHNN, CDR2 SYGVQD (reference sequence). Trimming took off 6 bases at V and 0 bases at J, with 8 bases between the two ends. There are 13 residues in the CDR3.

The V gene is TRBV10-3, the J gene TRBJ1-1; no reliable D call. The CDR3 has 13 amino acids. Trimming took off 3 bases at V and 1 base at J, with 6 bases between the two ends. Germline lookup yields CDR1 ENHRY and CDR2 SYGVKD. CDR3 residues: CAISEQKNTEAFF. DNA for the CDR3: TGTGCCATCAGTGAACAGAAGAACACTGAAGCTTTCTTT.

The rearrangement uses TRBV6-6 and TRBJ2-7, with 7 bases matching TRBD1. CDR3 length: 15 amino acids. Trimming took 5 bases from V and 1 from J; bases not matched to a gene: 8. The V gene's germline CDR1 is MNHNY and CDR2 SVGAGI (reference sequence). Here the CDR3 DNA reads TGTGCCAGCAGTATCCAGGGGGTCCAGTCCTACGAGCAGTACTTC. This translates into CASSIQGVQSYEQYF.

This clone was observed a single time. The chain joins TRBV19 to TRBJ2-5, with D perhaps TRBD1 (6 bases). The J call may be wrong; the DNA end is better matched by TRBJ2-7. CDR1 and CDR2 (germline): LNHDA, SQIVND (reference sequence). The CDR3 sequence is 15 residues long. The CDR3 protein is CASSPEDSATYEQYF. The CDR3 DNA sequence: TGTGCCAGTAGTCCCGAGGACAGCGCAACCTACGAGCAGTACTTC.

The chain recombines TRBV5-6 with TRBJ2-7; 8 bases align to TRBD1. This CDR3 is built from 15 residues. The junction had 11 bases not matched to a gene; V was cut back by 4 bases and J by 5 bases. Germline V gene data show CDR1 as SGHDT and CDR2 as YYEEEE. The chain's CDR3 is CASSPWTGRFHEQYF. CDR3 DNA: TGTGCCAGCAGCCCGTGGACAGGGAGGTTTCACGAGCAGTACTTC.

The chain links TRBV19 to TRBJ2-3; possibly TRBD1 for D (6 bases). Trimming took off 9 bases at V and 2 bases at J, with 18 bases between the two ends. Germline loops: CDR1 LNHDA, CDR2 SQIVND (reference sequence). The CDR3 length is 15 residues. CDR3 sequence reads: CASSPRGGVTDTQYF. CDR3 sequence (DNA): TGTGCCAGCTCCCCCCGAGGGGGAGTCACAGATACGCAGTATTTT.

The rearrangement joins TRBV27 to TRBJ2-5; D not resolved. CDR1 and CDR2 from the germline V gene are MNHEY and SMNVEV (reference sequence). CDR3 size: 14 residues. V lost 5 bases to trimming and J lost 1 base, with 11 bases between them. CDR3: CASSNHARQETQYF. Written as DNA, the CDR3 is TGTGCCAGCAGTAATCATGCGCGCCAAGAGACCCAGTACTTC.

The rearrangement links TRBV27 to TRBJ1-4; 10 nucleotides line up with TRBD1. Germline V gene data show CDR1 as MNHEY and CDR2 as SMNVEV (reference sequence). Losses at the gene ends were 5 bases for V and 7 bases for J; bases not matched to a gene: 4. The CDR3 loop spans 14 amino acids. CDR3 sequence (DNA): TGTGCCAGCAGTAGACAGGGGGCCGTTGAAAAACTGTTTTTT. As protein: CASSRQGAVEKLFF. The full variable domain, its missing parts supplied by reference TRBV27 and TRBJ1-4, is EAQVTQNPRYLITVTGKKLTVTCSQNMNHEYMSWYRQDPGLGLRQIYYSMNVEVTDKGDVPEGYKVSRKEKRNFPLILESPSPNQTSLYFCASSRQGAVEKLFFGSGTQLSVL.

The rearrangement joins TRBV28 to TRBJ1-1; D remains unclear. Trimming shortened V by 3 bases and J by 4 bases, and 6 bases separated the two germline ends. The CDR3 contains 12 residues. In germline, CDR1 is MDHEN, CDR2 SYDVKM. The CDR3 nucleotides are TGTGCCAGCAGTTTTTCCGTCACTGAAGCTTTCTTT. Its protein product is CASSFSVTEAFF.

V usage is TRBV2 and J usage is TRBJ2-7; D possibly corresponds to TRBD1 (6 bases). V lost 6 bases to trimming and J lost 2 bases, with 14 bases between them. Germline CDR1 and CDR2: SNHLY and FYNNEI. This CDR3 is built from 14 residues. CDR3 nucleotides: TGTGCCAGCAGGGTACAGGGAACAACCTACGAGCAGTACTTC. Protein: CASRVQGTTYEQYF. The full variable domain, in which reference TRBV2 and TRBJ2-7 provide the parts outside the CDR3, is EPEVTQTPSHQVTQMGQEVILRCVPISNHLYFYWYRQILGQKVEFLVSFYNNEISEKSEIFDDQFSVERPDGSNFTLKIRSTKLEDSAMYFCASRVQGTTYEQYFGPGTRLTVT.

This clone was counted only a few times. The chain combines TRBV5-5 with TRBJ2-7; tentatively, D is TRBD2 (6 bases). This CDR3 spans 14 amino acids. Germline-derived CDR1 and CDR2 are SGHKS and YYEKEE (reference sequence). The V and J ends lost 2 bases and 2 bases respectively, with 11 bases between them. CDR3 residues: CASSFAGPTYEQYF. As DNA, the CDR3 is TGTGCCAGCAGCTTCGCGGGACCTACCTACGAGCAGTACTTC.

This chain links TRBV5-1 with TRBJ2-5; no definite D call. CDR3 size: 17 residues. Germline lookup yields CDR1 SGHRS and CDR2 YFSETQ. The V end was cut by 0 bases, the J end by 5 bases, with 20 bases between. The CDR3, as DNA: TGCGCCAGCAGCTTGGAGGCAGGCCCCAGACGGTGGGAGACCCAGTACTTC. Translated, it gives CASSLEAGPRRWETQYF.

This clone was detected only once. Relative to the germline gene, one junction end is altered; a read error may explain this. The DNA of the CDR3 is TGTGCCTGGACGGCAGCGGGAGGGCCTTCTCAACTAACCTTC. Translated: CAWTAAGGPSQLTF. The rearrangement links TRBV30 to TRBJ2-7; 10 nucleotides agree with TRBD2. CDR1 and CDR2 (germline): GTSNPN, SVGIG (reference sequence). There are 14 residues in the CDR3.

V is TRBV28 and J is TRBJ2-7; 7 bases align to TRBD1. This CDR3 is 18 amino acids long. The germline V gene encodes CDR1 MDHEN and CDR2 SYDVKM. Germline trimming cut 4 bases from V and 0 bases from J; bases unmatched to any gene: 15. As DNA, the CDR3 is TGTGCCAGCAGTTCTCTCAGTTTGGACAGGAGAAGCTCCTACGAGCAGTACTTC. It specifies CASSSLSLDRRSSYEQYF.

The chain is built from TRBV2 and TRBJ1-3; 9 bases match TRBD1. With V trimmed by 5 bases and J by 8 bases, 7 bases remained unmatched. Germline V gene lookup returns CDR1 SNHLY and CDR2 FYNNEI. The CDR3 length is 14 residues. The CDR3 DNA reads as TGTGCCAGCAGTAAACAGGGGGCACAGGACACCATATATTTT. It yields the protein CASSKQGAQDTIYF.

This clone has just a few counts. CDR3 in DNA: TGTGCCAGCAGTTGGACAGGGGGCCACTACGAGCAGTACTTC. Translating it yields CASSWTGGHYEQYF. This chain connects TRBV25-1 to TRBJ2-7, with 11 bases aligning to TRBD1. Germline loops: CDR1 MGHDK, CDR2 SYGVNS. The CDR3 spans 14 residues. With V trimmed by 5 bases and J by 3 bases, 3 bases remained unmatched.

CDR3 DNA sequence: TGTGCCAGCAGTTTCGGGGACTCTGGAAACACCATATATTTT. Amino acid sequence: CASSFGDSGNTIYF. V is TRBV28 and J is TRBJ1-3; D is unresolved. V dropped 3 bases and J dropped 0 bases, with 6 bases sitting between them. The CDR3 covers 14 residues. CDR1 is MDHEN, CDR2 SYDVKM, per germline. Combining the CDR3 with reference TRBV28 and TRBJ1-3 gives the whole variable domain DVKVTQSSRYLVKRTGEKVFLECVQDMDHENMFWYRQDPGLGLRLIYFSYDVKMKEKGDIPEGYSVSREKKERFSLILESASTNQTSMYLCASSFGDSGNTIYFGEGSWLTVV.

With regard to this clone: This CDR3 is also generated by other DNA sequences in the sample. The gene calls are TRBV6-6 and TRBJ2-1; 8 nucleotides agree with TRBD1. Germline V CDR1 and CDR2: MNHNY, SVGAGI (reference sequence). J lost 0 bases, V lost 4 bases, and 2 bases had no gene match. CDR3 length: 15 amino acids. The CDR3: CASSLGTGSYNEQFF. The CDR3 nucleotides read TGTGCCAGCAGTTTGGGGACAGGCTCCTACAATGAGCAGTTCTTC.

The chain carries TRBV5-1 and TRBJ2-3; 9 bases are a match to TRBD1. The CDR3 length is 14 residues. Germline V gives CDR1 SGHRS, CDR2 YFSETQ. The V and J ends lost 7 bases and 9 bases, in that order; junction bases with no gene match: 12. The CDR3 sequence: CASVDGQGINTQYF. CDR3 DNA: TGCGCCAGCGTCGATGGACAGGGGATTAACACGCAGTATTTT.

The rearrangement links TRBV7-9 to TRBJ1-2; no clear D. V dropped 5 bases and J dropped 4 bases, with 20 bases sitting between them. CDR3 length equals 16 residues. In germline, CDR1 is SEHNR, CDR2 FQNEAQ (reference sequence). For the CDR3, the DNA is TGTGCCAGCAGCGGAAGTTACGGAGTTATGATCTATGGCTACACCTTC. Protein: CASSGSYGVMIYGYTF.

This clone appeared a few times. The chain uses TRBV4-3 and TRBJ2-2, with TRBD2 matching 8 bases. The length of the CDR3 is 18 residues. Germline CDR1 LGHNA, CDR2 YSLEER. V was clipped by 0 bases and J by 3 bases; unmatched bases: 9. CDR3 loop: CASSQEARGGLHTGELFF. The CDR3, as DNA: TGCGCCAGCAGCCAAGAGGCCCGGGGGGGACTTCACACCGGGGAGCTGTTTTTT.

The V gene is TRBV14, the J gene TRBJ2-1; D might be TRBD2 (7 bases). Germline V lookup: CDR1 SGHDN, CDR2 FVKESK. V was pared by 0 bases and J by 7 bases, with 16 bases between. The CDR3 consists of 16 residues. CDR3 coding DNA: TGTGCCAGCAGCCAAGATCTCGGACTAGGGACAAATGAGCAGTTCTTC. Encoded protein: CASSQDLGLGTNEQFF.

The genes are TRBV11-2 and TRBJ2-7; a possible D gene is TRBD1 (5 bases). The CDR3 consists of 13 residues. The V gene lost 3 bases and the J gene lost 5 bases, with 11 bases spanning the gap. Per germline, CDR1 SGHAT and CDR2 FQNNGV. Here the CDR3 reads CASSFEAGNEQYF. CDR3 in DNA: TGTGCCAGCAGCTTCGAGGCAGGGAACGAGCAGTACTTC.

The chain joins TRBV19 to TRBJ1-5; D remains ambiguous. V lost 6 bases, J lost 10 bases, and 13 bases lay in between. Germline lookup yields CDR1 LNHDA and CDR2 SQIVND (reference sequence). The CDR3 extends over 12 amino acids. CDR3 bases: TGTGCCAGTAGCGAAACCTCGGGACCCCAGCATTTT. It encodes CASSETSGPQHF.